The rows below give T cell receptor beta chains drawn from one sample of a study of healthy donors' naive CD4 and CD8 T cells. From the reads, TCRdb called clonotypes with MiXCR, one entry per CDR3 protein. The sample contains around 180,000 distinct CDR3 sequences, over 60% of which appear only once. Sequencing was performed on naive CD4+ and CD8+ T cells sorted from blood, pooled from several donors. These receptors all come from a pool of human donors in good health; the sample pools cells from several healthy donors. Each CDR3 is given with its conserved first and last residue. D genes are given only for firm matches. Where a row states a size, it is once, few, many or the class of an expanded clone; other rows omit it.

D gene | V gene | clone size | CDR3 protein
. | TRBV29-1 | . | CSVWEGLENYGYTF
TRBD2 | TRBV20-1 | few | CSAWTSGPDTQYF
TRBD1 | TRBV30 | . | CAWSANPGGGQPQHF
. | TRBV7-8 | . | CASSDRDGSTDTQYF
. | TRBV29-1 | . | CSVETRSSSYEQYF
TRBD2 | TRBV10-3 | . | CAISDLAGGPYEQYF
. | TRBV29-1 | . | CSVRAGSTEAFF
. | TRBV11-2 | . | CASKETKGNEQFF
TRBD1 | TRBV28 | . | CASSQGQHYGYTF
. | TRBV27 | once | CASSLSAASPGELFF
. | TRBV28 | . | CASRDDNEQFF
. | TRBV6-5 | few | CASRDPTGSSGNTIYF
. | TRBV10-3 | . | CAIRPGNSYEQYF
. | TRBV14 | . | CASSQRTGGSGGYTF
. | TRBV6-2/TRBV6-3 | once | CASSGPGGVDEQFF
TRBD2 | TRBV6-2/TRBV6-3 | . | CASRPAGGSYNEQFF
. | TRBV12-3/TRBV12-4 | . | CASSFGGYEQFF
. | TRBV6-5 | once | CASSWGNEQFF
TRBD1 | TRBV29-1 | . | CSAITGEGSPLHF
. | TRBV20-1 | . | CSAPRTTNHEQFF
. | TRBV11-2 | . | CASSLIGQSGELFF
. | TRBV19 | . | CASSMAAQPQHF
. | TRBV6-2/TRBV6-3 | . | CATTDRTQDGYTF
. | TRBV30 | few | CAWSGNEQFF
TRBD1 | TRBV12-3/TRBV12-4 | . | CASSYETGSNSPLHF
TRBD1 | TRBV19 | once | CASSTDREFQNIQYF